The next 5 T cell receptor beta chains were all read from a single sample in a study of cytomegalovirus exposure and HLA in healthy donors. The PCR made use of 60 Vbeta and 13 Jbeta primers. TCRdb's copy holds only in-frame clones and misses some; the assay was immunoSEQ multiplex PCR. Among 140,000 to 150,000 clones listed, roughly 80% were seen once. What was sequenced was PBMCs. All receptors come from a woman in her forties in good health and CMV-seropositive.

This chain links TRBV12-5 with TRBJ2-5, with D tentatively TRBD2 (5 bases). The CDR3 has 11 amino acids. Trimming pared 6 bases from V and 10 bases from J, leaving 12 bases between. The germline CDR1 and CDR2 sequences are LGHNT and FRNRAP. Here the CDR3 reads CASGEARNQYF. CDR3 coding DNA: TGTGCTAGTGGGGAGGCGAGGAACCAGTACTTC.

CDR3 nucleotides: TGTGCCAGCAGCTTTCAGGGAGGGAATTCACCCCTCCACTTT. Translation: CASSFQGGNSPLHF. This chain joins TRBV11-2 and TRBJ1-6, with D possibly matching TRBD1 (5 bases). Germline V lookup: CDR1 SGHAT, CDR2 FQNNGV. The CDR3 loop spans 14 amino acids. The V and J ends lost 3 bases and 7 bases respectively, with 10 bases between them.

This clone appeared once. The CDR3 is CASSLTDGYGYTF. For the CDR3, the DNA is TGTGCCAGCAGCTTGACAGACGGCTATGGCTACACCTTC. J is TRBJ1-2 and V is TRBV11-2; possible D gene TRBD1, 5 bases. From germline, CDR1 is SGHAT and CDR2 FQNNGV. The CDR3 loop spans 13 amino acids. V was pared by 3 bases and J by 4 bases, with 9 bases between.

The CDR3 DNA is TGTGCCAGTAGTACCGTCGTTCCAGGGCCCTACGAGCAGTACTTC. It encodes CASSTVVPGPYEQYF. The gene calls are TRBV19 and TRBJ2-7; maybe TRBD1 (5 bases). Germline loops: CDR1 LNHDA, CDR2 SQIVND (reference sequence). The CDR3 runs 15 residues. Trimming took 4 bases from V and 2 from J, leaving 15 bases between them.

The chain uses TRBV6-5 and TRBJ2-7; 13 nucleotides align to TRBD2. V trimming: 10 bases; J trimming: 2 bases; junction bases outside the gene matches: 5. Germline V gives CDR1 MNHEY, CDR2 SVGAGI. This CDR3 spans 14 amino acids. CDR3 coding DNA: TGTGCCACAAGGACTAGCGGGGGTCCCTACGAGCAGTACTTC. This sequence encodes CATRTSGGPYEQYF.